This T cell receptor (beta chain) was identified in a study of T-cell reconstitution after alpha-beta-depleted transplantation in children. V was clipped by 3 bases and J by 5 bases; unmatched bases: 7. The V gene's germline CDR1 is MGHRA and CDR2 YSYEKL. The CDR3 has 16 amino acids. In regard to this clonotype: The antigen remains unidentified.

A TCRbeta library incorporating unique molecular identifiers was prepared. A single record per CDR3 protein comes from TCRdb applying MiXCR to the PCR reads. The sample consists of 480,000 or so distinct CDR3 sequences, 10% of them appearing once. Study-wide findings and caveats: Fresh T-cell production supplied most of the T-cell counts and diversity seen one year after transplant.

J is TRBJ2-7 and V is TRBV4-1; the match to TRBD2 covers 13 bases. This TCR was sampled from a child aged 2 to 10 with inherited bone marrow failure, due to receive a stem cell transplant. The specimen comprised PBMCs, sampled before TCRalphabeta/CD19-depleted stem cell transplant. This CDR3 reads CASSQGGLAGEDEQYF. CDR3 nucleotide sequence: TGCGCCAGCAGCCAGGGCGGACTAGCGGGAGAAGACGAGCAGTACTTC.